This T cell receptor beta chain appears in the sequencing data of a study of graft-versus-host responses after intestinal transplantation. Study-wide findings and caveats: Among recipient marrow samples, GvH clones were found; some appeared first in ileum or blood.

V trimming: 4 bases; J trimming: 5 bases; junction bases outside the gene matches: 5. Looked up from germline, CDR1 is SGHRS and CDR2 is YFSETQ. The CDR3 has 15 residues. Regarding this clone: Its antigen remains unknown.

TCRdb's table, derived via immunoSEQ multiplex PCR, lists solely in-frame clones and lacks some. The sample contains more than 50,000 clones, around 90% of which appear only once. This sequence originates from a human patient who received an intestinal transplant, so some T cells may come from the graft donor. The chain employs TRBV5-1 and TRBJ2-5; 13 bases agree with TRBD2. Sequencing was performed on PBMCs, taken about 120 days after intestinal transplantation. CDR3 bases: TGCGCCAGCAGCATGGGACTAGCGGGGCGGGAGACCCAGTACTTC. Protein product: CASSMGLAGRETQYF.